One sample yielded the 19 T cell receptor beta chains listed below, sequenced in a study of T cell responses to AZD1222 COVID-19 vaccine. The assay was immunoSEQ multiplex PCR, and TCRdb's table has in-frame clones only and misses some. The table includes about 140,000 clones, around 88% detected once. Here the sequenced sample was peripheral blood, taken on day 0 of AZD1222 vaccination. The source is an adult in good health.

The V and J genes are TRBV7-6 and TRBJ2-7, with D unclear. The CDR3 is 14 residues long. V gave up 2 bases and J gave up 1 base, with 9 bases separating them. Germline loops: CDR1 SGHVS, CDR2 FNYEAQ. The DNA of the CDR3 is TGTGCCAGCAGCTTAACTTCTGGGTCCTACGAGCAGTACTTC. Residues: CASSLTSGSYEQYF.

This chain joins TRBV18 and TRBJ1-1; weak D call: TRBD1 (5 bases). V shed 2 bases and J shed 4 bases, with 11 bases lying between them. The germline gives CDR1 KGHSH, CDR2 LQKENI. The CDR3 has 14 residues. Written as DNA, the CDR3 is TGTGCCAGCTCACCATCAGGGACGGGCACTGAAGCTTTCTTT. This sequence encodes CASSPSGTGTEAFF.

The sample holds a few counts of this clone. The rearrangement joins TRBV21-1 to TRBJ2-1; no check of the table's D call, TRBD2, against the DNA was made. TRBV21-1 is a pseudogene. This CDR3 comprises 22 residues. In DNA form, the CDR3 reads TGTGCCAGCAGCAAAAGCCCGCCGGCGGGGCGGGATAAGGGGCTCTCCTACAATGAGCAGTTCTTC. Translated: CASSKSPPAGRDKGLSYNEQFF.

J is TRBJ1-2 and V is TRBV19; the D is unclear. This CDR3 has 12 residues. With 8 bases removed from V and 6 bases from J, the gap between germline ends came to 13 bases. Germline CDR1 and CDR2: LNHDA and SQIVND (reference sequence). CDR3 sequence (DNA): TGTGCCAGTCGACTCGTAGGAGATGGCTACACCTTC. It codes for CASRLVGDGYTF.

The J gene is TRBJ2-2, the V gene TRBV18, with D possibly being TRBD1 (5 bases). The germline V and J ends were trimmed by 8 bases and 1 base, with 8 bases remaining between them. The germline V gene encodes CDR1 KGHSH and CDR2 LQKENI. The CDR3 spans 13 residues. CDR3 amino acids: CASTQGNTGELFF. The CDR3 DNA is TGTGCCAGCACCCAGGGGAACACCGGGGAGCTGTTTTTT.

This sequence joins TRBV3-1 (or the pseudogene TRBV3-2) and TRBJ1-1; unclear D gene. The CDR3 spans 15 residues. Germline-derived CDR1 and CDR2 are LGHDT and YNNKEL (reference sequence). Trimming stripped 1 base from V and 2 bases from J, with 11 bases between. CDR3 protein: CASSQVSQPNTEAFF. The CDR3 bases are TGTGCCAGCAGCCAAGTTTCTCAGCCAAACACTGAAGCTTTCTTT.

The DNA for the CDR3 is TGTGCCAGCAGCTGGGACTCTGACATTCAGTACTTC. As protein: CASSWDSDIQYF. V gene TRBV5-4 combines with J gene TRBJ2-4, with D possibly being TRBD2 (6 bases). V was trimmed by 3 bases and J by 8 bases, leaving 9 bases between them. Germline loops: CDR1 SGHNT, CDR2 YYREEE (reference sequence). CDR3 length: 12 residues.

J is TRBJ1-2 and V is TRBV5-4, with a possible D match to TRBD1 (5 bases). The germline V gene has CDR1 SGHNT and CDR2 YYREEE (reference sequence). V gave up 3 bases and J gave up 8 bases, with 14 bases separating them. There are 13 residues in the CDR3. The CDR3 loop reads CASSSTGTLGYTF. The CDR3, as DNA: TGTGCCAGCAGCTCAACCGGGACCCTCGGCTACACCTTC.

The rearrangement joins TRBV3-1 (or the pseudogene TRBV3-2) to TRBJ2-7; weak D call: TRBD2 (6 bases). The germline V gene has CDR1 LGHDT and CDR2 YNNKEL (reference sequence). CDR3 length: 14 residues. Trimming cost V 2 bases and J 7 bases, with 15 bases left between them. For the CDR3, the DNA is TGTGCCAGCAGCCAACTCAGGAGGGTGGGAGAGCAGTACTTC. Amino acid sequence: CASSQLRRVGEQYF.

This chain joins TRBV28 and TRBJ2-7; TRBD1 agrees at 10 bases. Germline V gives CDR1 MDHEN, CDR2 SYDVKM. Germline trimming cut 4 bases from V and 5 bases from J; bases unmatched to any gene: 14. There are 17 residues in the CDR3. Written as DNA, the CDR3 is TGTGCCAGCAGTTCCGGGACAGGGGTACAGGTTTGGGACGAGCAGTACTTC. It encodes CASSSGTGVQVWDEQYF. The complete variable domain, with remaining parts taken from reference TRBV28 and TRBJ2-7, reads DVKVTQSSRYLVKRTGEKVFLECVQDMDHENMFWYRQDPGLGLRLIYFSYDVKMKEKGDIPEGYSVSREKKERFSLILESASTNQTSMYLCASSSGTGVQVWDEQYFGPGTRLTVT.

The chain couples TRBV4-3 to TRBJ1-4; D may be TRBD1 (5 bases). The CDR3 is 15 residues long. The germline V gene has CDR1 LGHNA and CDR2 YSLEER. Trimming removed 1 base from V and 5 bases from J, with 11 bases in between. The CDR3 coding sequence is TGCGCCAGCAGCCAAGTTTCCGGGGGAAATGAAAAACTGTTTTTT. Its protein product is CASSQVSGGNEKLFF.

The genes are TRBV28 and TRBJ2-1; unclear D gene. V was clipped by 2 bases and J by 0 bases, with 5 bases between them. This CDR3 region has 14 residues. CDR1 and CDR2 (germline): MDHEN, SYDVKM. CDR3 loop: CASSLLSSYNEQFF. The CDR3 coding sequence is TGTGCCAGCAGTTTACTAAGCTCCTACAATGAGCAGTTCTTC.

The chain combines TRBV4-3 with TRBJ1-5, with D possibly TRBD1 on 5 matching bases. Trimming took off 0 bases at V and 9 bases at J, with 12 bases between the two ends. In germline, CDR1 is LGHNA, CDR2 YSLEER. The CDR3 extends over 14 amino acids. The CDR3 loop reads CASSQDPGRPPQHF. In nucleotides, the CDR3 is TGCGCCAGCAGCCAAGACCCAGGGCGGCCGCCCCAGCATTTT.

The rearrangement links TRBV28 to TRBJ1-4; D gene unclear. The CDR3 is made up of 14 amino acids. Trimming stripped 3 bases from V and 8 bases from J, with 13 bases between. Germline CDR1 reads MDHEN; CDR2 reads SYDVKM. The CDR3: CASSFPILGEKLFF. In nucleotides, the CDR3 is TGTGCCAGCAGTTTTCCTATCTTGGGCGAAAAACTGTTTTTT.

The chain recombines TRBV4-3 with TRBJ2-4, with 9 positions matching TRBD1. V dropped 0 bases and J dropped 0; count of bases not matched to a gene: 3. Looked up from germline, CDR1 is LGHNA and CDR2 is YSLEER. The CDR3 covers 17 residues. The CDR3 nucleotides are TGCGCCAGCAGCCAAGACTGGACAGGGGCAGCCAAAAACATTCAGTACTTC. Protein: CASSQDWTGAAKNIQYF.

The gene calls are TRBV10-2 and TRBJ2-1, with 10 nucleotides matching TRBD2. CDR1 is WSHSY and CDR2 is SAAADI in the germline V gene. Trimming took 10 bases from V and 6 from J; bases not matched to a gene: 9. This CDR3 is 14 amino acids long. CDR3 DNA sequence: TGCGCCATATCACGGACTAGCGGAACCAATGAGCAGTTCTTC. Protein product: CAISRTSGTNEQFF.

The chain uses TRBV6-5 and TRBJ1-6; no firm D call. V shed 7 bases and J shed 11 bases, with 15 bases lying between them. CDR3 size: 13 residues. Germline values: CDR1 MNHEY, CDR2 SVGAGI. This chain's CDR3 is CASMVTNFPPLHF. CDR3 DNA: TGTGCCAGCATGGTGACGAACTTTCCACCCCTCCACTTT.

The V and J genes are TRBV5-4 and TRBJ1-5; a possible D gene is TRBD1 (6 bases). V was clipped by 4 bases and J by 0 bases, with 11 bases between them. CDR3 length: 15 residues. From germline, CDR1 is SGHNT and CDR2 YYREEE (reference sequence). The CDR3 DNA is TGTGCCAGCAGCACAGGGCCTAATAGCAATCAGCCCCAGCATTTT. It encodes CASSTGPNSNQPQHF.

The V call is TRBV7-9, the J call TRBJ1-2; D gene ambiguous. This CDR3 region has 14 residues. Trimming shortened V by 5 bases and J by 3 bases, and 13 bases separated the two germline ends. Germline lookup yields CDR1 SEHNR and CDR2 FQNEAQ (reference sequence). Written as DNA, the CDR3 is TGTGCCAGCAGCCCCACCGGGGAAGACTATGGCTACACCTTC. It specifies CASSPTGEDYGYTF.